This T cell receptor beta chain was recorded in a study of blood T cell repertoires in COVID-19. In the study overall: Samples of COVID-19 (acute and convalescent) were obtained from the United States, Italy and Spain. T cells, B-cell-depleted T cells, or PBMCs provided the cDNA or gDNA that served as material.

V lost 5 bases, J lost 5 bases, and 9 bases lay in between. This CDR3 contains 12 residues. The germline CDR1 and CDR2 sequences are SEHNR and FQNEAQ (reference sequence). Assay: immunoSEQ multiplex PCR; the TCRdb copy retains only in-frame clones and omits some. The data contain 65,000 to 85,000 clones, about 90% of them singletons. Note on this clone: This specimen includes other DNA sequences encoding the same CDR3.

This TCR came from a human donor in a cohort sampled during active COVID-19. Sequencing was done on a sample of peripheral blood. J is TRBJ1-2 and V is TRBV7-9, with D perhaps matching TRBD1 (5 bases). This CDR3 is CASSRDSYGYTF. Written as DNA, the CDR3 is TGTGCCAGCAGCCGAGACAGTTATGGCTACACCTTC.